The present TCR beta chain was sequenced within a study of blood T cells in healthy people across ages. The sample holds many counts of this clonotype. Its matching antigen is unknown. General observations from the study: Observed TCR beta diversity showed a strong correlation with the percentage of naive T cells as measured by flow cytometry. TCR beta diversity, measured per million T cells, fell in a roughly linear way with age. CMV status of donors was unknown, possibly confounding expanded clonotype changes.

The germline V gene has CDR1 SGHTA and CDR2 FQGNSA. The CDR3 length is 13 residues. Losses at the gene ends were 5 bases for V and 8 bases for J; bases not matched to a gene: 4. A second PCR of 7 to 11 cycles used a sample-barcoded 5' primer and a J-beta primer mix. TCRdb ran MiXCR on the 5' RACE reads and lists one entry per CDR3 protein. Of 1.5 million to 1.9 million distinct CDR3 sequences in the sample, 40% to 45% were seen once. V gene TRBV7-2 combines with J gene TRBJ2-1; 9 bases are a match to TRBD2. Material: blood. This TCR came from a woman aged 18-30 years in good health. DNA of the CDR3: TGTGCCAGCAGCCCAAGGACTAGCGATGAGCAGTTCTTC. Its protein is CASSPRTSDEQFF.